The 31 T cell receptor beta chains below all came from one sample that was sequenced in a study of blood T cell repertoires in COVID-19. Repertoires were generated with immunoSEQ multiplex PCR, while TCRdb's copy carries only in-frame clones and drops some. In the table there are roughly 81,000 clones, roughly four fifths of which are singletons. Sequencing input: peripheral blood. The source is a man aged 55 to 70 with acute or convalescent COVID-19.

This clone was observed a few times. The chain joins TRBV27 to TRBJ2-7; no clear D. The CDR3 covers 14 residues. Germline-derived CDR1 and CDR2 are MNHEY and SMNVEV (reference sequence). The V end lost 2 bases, the J end lost 1 base, and 9 bases lay between the germline ends. The CDR3 DNA sequence: TGTGCCAGCAGTTTAACGAGGAAATCCTACGAGCAGTACTTC. Its protein product is CASSLTRKSYEQYF.

The chain carries TRBV4-3 and TRBJ2-3; the D gene is possibly TRBD2 (6 bases). Germline V gives CDR1 LGHNA, CDR2 YSLEER. This CDR3 comprises 15 residues. The V end was cut by 0 bases, the J end by 6 bases, with 13 bases between. The CDR3: CASSQEPGGRDTQYF. CDR3 in DNA: TGCGCCAGCAGCCAAGAGCCCGGGGGTCGTGATACGCAGTATTTT.

The chain is built from TRBV5-5 and TRBJ1-3; D gene ambiguous. Trimming shortened V by 5 bases and J by 0 bases, and 9 bases separated the two germline ends. Germline CDR1 SGHKS, CDR2 YYEKEE (reference sequence). This CDR3 region has 14 residues. This chain's CDR3 is CASRSTVSGNTIYF. In DNA, the CDR3 is TGTGCCAGCAGGTCCACAGTCTCTGGAAACACCATATATTTT.

The table lists this clone with a count of one. This chain joins TRBV27 and TRBJ2-5; 8 nucleotides align to TRBD1. With V trimmed by 5 bases and J by 2 bases, 4 bases remained unmatched. The CDR3 runs to 14 residues. Germline values: CDR1 MNHEY, CDR2 SMNVEV (reference sequence). The CDR3 spells CASSTRQGQETQYF. CDR3 DNA sequence: TGTGCCAGCAGTACACGACAGGGGCAAGAGACCCAGTACTTC.

The J gene is TRBJ2-7, the V gene TRBV7-8; a possible D gene is TRBD2 (7 bases). V lost 6 bases, J lost 3 bases, and 21 bases lay in between. Germline CDR1 and CDR2: SGHVS and FQNEAQ. CDR3 length: 16 amino acids. CDR3 loop: CASRKGGGRTDYEQYF. The CDR3 nucleotides are TGTGCCAGCAGAAAAGGGGGGGGACGGACCGACTACGAGCAGTACTTC.

The rearrangement joins TRBV7-8 to TRBJ2-2; D is ambiguous. The CDR3 contains 12 residues. CDR1 SGHVS and CDR2 FQNEAQ come from the germline V gene. The germline V and J ends were trimmed by 6 bases and 2 bases, with 4 bases remaining between them. CDR3 sequence: CASSLNTGELFF. CDR3 bases: TGTGCCAGCAGTCTAAACACCGGGGAGCTGTTTTTT.

The chain joins TRBV9 to TRBJ1-1, with D perhaps TRBD1 (5 bases). V lost 0 bases and J 0 bases, leaving 9 bases between the germline ends. Looked up from germline, CDR1 is SGDLS and CDR2 is YYNGEE. The CDR3 loop spans 15 amino acids. CDR3 protein: CASSVEGHLNTEAFF. CDR3 nucleotide sequence: TGTGCCAGCAGCGTAGAAGGACACTTGAACACTGAAGCTTTCTTT. Combining the CDR3 with reference TRBV9 and TRBJ1-1 gives the whole variable domain DSGVTQTPKHLITATGQRVTLRCSPRSGDLSVYWYQQSLDQGLQFLIQYYNGEERAKGNILERFSAQQFPDLHSELNLSSLELGDSALYFCASSVEGHLNTEAFFGQGTRLTVV.

CDR3 DNA sequence: TGTGCCAGCTCACCAAACAGTCTGGCGGGTTGGACTGAAGCTTTCTTT. Residues: CASSPNSLAGWTEAFF. The gene calls are TRBV18 and TRBJ1-1; D is ambiguous. Trimming cost V 2 bases and J 5 bases, with 18 bases left between them. The CDR3 sequence is 16 residues long. CDR1 is KGHSH and CDR2 is LQKENI in the germline V gene.

J is TRBJ1-5 and V is TRBV6-6, with 10 positions matching TRBD1. V shed 7 bases and J 7 bases; nucleotides not matched to a gene: 10. The CDR3 consists of 15 residues. Looked up from germline, CDR1 is MNHNY and CDR2 is SVGAGI (reference sequence). CDR3 protein: CASTTGQGTGQPQHF. The CDR3, as DNA: TGTGCCAGCACAACGGGACAGGGGACGGGGCAGCCCCAGCATTTT.

The chain employs TRBV2 and TRBJ1-5; D is unclear. CDR3 size: 13 residues. Per the germline V gene, CDR1 is SNHLY and CDR2 is FYNNEI. The CDR3 DNA follows: TGTGCTACAGCAGCCTTTAGCAATCAGCCCCAGCATTTT. Protein: CATAAFSNQPQHF.

The J gene is TRBJ1-3, the V gene TRBV30, with 7 nucleotides matching TRBD1. J was trimmed by 0 bases and V by 7 bases; bases with no gene match: 9. The germline V gene has CDR1 GTSNPN and CDR2 SVGIG (reference sequence). This CDR3 is 15 amino acids long. The CDR3 nucleotides read TGTGCCTCGGACCGAGGGGGCGCCTCTGGAAACACCATATATTTT. It yields the protein CASDRGGASGNTIYF. The complete variable domain, with remaining parts taken from reference TRBV30 and TRBJ1-3, reads SQTIHQWPATLVQPVGSPLSLECTVEGTSNPNLYWYRQAAGRGLQLLFYSVGIGQISSEVPQNLSASRPQDRQFILSSKKLLLSDSGFYLCASDRGGASGNTIYFGEGSWLTVV.

The gene calls are TRBV14 and TRBJ2-1; D gene unclear. Germline V gene sequence: CDR1 SGHDN, CDR2 FVKESK. V lost 4 bases to trimming and J lost 8 bases, with 12 bases between them. The CDR3 covers 13 residues. The CDR3 loop is CASSLSRSDEQFF. DNA of the CDR3: TGTGCCAGCAGCCTATCCCGCAGCGATGAGCAGTTCTTC.

The chain uses TRBV7-2 and TRBJ1-5; a possible D gene is TRBD1 (6 bases). The germline V gene has CDR1 SGHTA and CDR2 FQGNSA. Trimming removed 4 bases at V and 2 bases at J, with 9 bases between. The CDR3 is made up of 14 amino acids. The CDR3 DNA reads as TGTGCCAGCAGCTCACAGGGAGGCAATCAGCCCCAGCATTTT. It yields the protein CASSSQGGNQPQHF.

The rearrangement uses TRBV19 and TRBJ1-5, with a tentative D call TRBD1 (6 bases). Germline V lookup: CDR1 LNHDA, CDR2 SQIVND (reference sequence). The CDR3 is made up of 15 amino acids. With 10 bases removed from V and 10 bases from J, the gap between germline ends came to 26 bases. The CDR3 sequence: CATSYGGGRYGPQHF. The CDR3 DNA follows: TGTGCCACCTCATATGGGGGGGGGCGTTATGGACCCCAGCATTTT.

This chain connects TRBV9 to TRBJ2-7; D may be TRBD1 (6 bases). V gave up 6 bases and J gave up 5 bases, with 21 bases separating them. CDR1 is SGDLS, CDR2 YYNGEE, per germline. This CDR3 has 15 amino acids. The CDR3, as DNA: TGTGCCAGCACAACTCATCCCCAACAGGGAAACGAGCAGTACTTC. Its protein product is CASTTHPQQGNEQYF.

The gene calls are TRBV5-1 and TRBJ2-1; TRBD1 might be the D (5 bases). The germline V gene has CDR1 SGHRS and CDR2 YFSETQ. CDR3 length equals 16 residues. Deletions cut 4 bases from V and 5 bases from J, with 19 bases between. The CDR3 DNA follows: TGCGCCAGCAGCATGGTCTTAAGGGGCGTCAACAATGAGCAGTTCTTC. Amino acids: CASSMVLRGVNNEQFF.

This clone was seen a single time. CDR3 in amino acids: CASSTGLAGDTYEQYF. For the CDR3, the DNA is TGTGCCAGTAGCACGGGACTAGCGGGGGACACCTACGAGCAGTACTTC. The chain has TRBV19 and TRBJ2-7, with TRBD2 matching over 14 bases. The trim removed 6 bases at V and 2 bases at J, leaving 6 bases unmatched. The CDR3 has 16 amino acids. Germline V lookup: CDR1 LNHDA, CDR2 SQIVND (reference sequence). The entire variable domain, with the rest obtained from reference TRBV19 and TRBJ2-7, is as follows: DGGITQSPKYLFRKEGQNVTLSCEQNLNHDAMYWYRQDPGQGLRLIYYSQIVNDFQKGDIAEGYSVSREKKESFPLTVTSAQKNPTAFYLCASSTGLAGDTYEQYFGPGTRLTVT.

This clone was seen once. J is TRBJ2-2 and V is TRBV4-3; D not resolved. The germline gives CDR1 LGHNA, CDR2 YSLEER. The V gene lost 0 bases and the J gene lost 4 bases, with 9 bases spanning the gap. The CDR3 sequence is 15 residues long. CDR3 sequence reads: CASSQDPAGTGELFF. CDR3 sequence (DNA): TGCGCCAGCAGCCAAGACCCCGCCGGCACCGGGGAGCTGTTTTTT.

There are a few counts of this clone. The chain uses TRBV18 and TRBJ1-5, with 7 bases aligning to TRBD1. The CDR3 covers 15 residues. Looked up from germline, CDR1 is KGHSH and CDR2 is LQKENI. V trimming: 3 bases; J trimming: 1 base; junction bases outside the gene matches: 3. CDR3 bases: TGTGCCAGCTCACCGGGACAGCCGAGCAATCAGCCCCAGCATTTT. Its translation: CASSPGQPSNQPQHF.

This chain joins TRBV5-1 and TRBJ2-5; D not resolved. In germline, CDR1 is SGHRS, CDR2 YFSETQ. V lost 0 bases to trimming and J lost 5 bases, with 11 bases between them. The CDR3 consists of 14 residues. The chain's CDR3 is CASSLAASAETQYF. The CDR3 DNA follows: TGCGCCAGCAGCTTGGCAGCGAGCGCGGAGACCCAGTACTTC.

The count of this clone is one. This chain joins TRBV5-8 and TRBJ2-6; TRBD1 might be the D (6 bases). CDR1 and CDR2 from the germline V gene are SGHTS and YDEGEE. V was shortened by 4 bases and J by 3 bases, with 11 bases between the two germline ends. The CDR3 consists of 15 residues. This chain's CDR3 is CASSTTGIGANVLTF. CDR3 nucleotides: TGTGCCAGCAGCACCACAGGGATTGGGGCCAACGTCCTGACTTTC.

The chain couples TRBV6-5 to TRBJ1-1, with D hard to call. Germline V gene lookup returns CDR1 MNHEY and CDR2 SVGAGI. The CDR3 contains 13 residues. Trimming removed 6 bases at V and 2 bases at J, with 10 bases between. CDR3: CASSPGINTEAFF. For the CDR3, the DNA is TGTGCCAGCAGCCCGGGGATAAACACTGAAGCTTTCTTT.

This chain links TRBV6-1 with TRBJ1-5; D ambiguous. The CDR3 runs to 13 residues. Germline lookup yields CDR1 MNHNS and CDR2 SASEGT. The V end was cut by 1 base, the J end by 7 bases, with 8 bases between. This chain's CDR3 is CASSEVGRQPQHF. Written as DNA, the CDR3 is TGTGCCAGCAGTGAAGTGGGCAGACAGCCCCAGCATTTT.

This rearrangement joins TRBV7-8 to TRBJ2-7, with D maybe TRBD2 (6 bases). The germline gives CDR1 SGHVS, CDR2 FQNEAQ. The CDR3 has 14 residues. V was pared by 2 bases and J by 1 base, with 9 bases between. CDR3 residues: CASSLPGTSYEQYF. DNA of the CDR3: TGTGCCAGCAGCTTACCTGGGACTTCCTACGAGCAGTACTTC.

This chain's CDR3 is CASSLRQGGEKLFF. In DNA form, the CDR3 reads TGTGCCAGCAGCTTGCGGCAGGGGGGTGAAAAACTGTTTTTT. The J gene is TRBJ1-4, the V gene TRBV5-6; 7 bases match TRBD1. Germline V gene data show CDR1 as SGHDT and CDR2 as YYEEEE. This CDR3 is built from 14 residues. J lost 7 bases, V lost 1 base, and 4 bases had no gene match.

This clone appeared once. The chain couples TRBV1 to TRBJ1-5. TRBV1 is an annotated pseudogene. This CDR3 region has 15 residues. CDR3 sequence reads: CTSSQDPGGGQPQHF. The CDR3 DNA is TGCACCAGCAGCCAAGATCCGGGGGGAGGGCAGCCCCAGCATTTT.

The chain recombines TRBV28 with TRBJ2-3, with D maybe TRBD2 (5 bases). Trimming pared 7 bases from V and 6 bases from J, leaving 26 bases between. The CDR3 sequence is 17 residues long. Per germline, CDR1 MDHEN and CDR2 SYDVKM. This chain's CDR3 is CASTPPAGGSLMDTQYF. Here the CDR3 DNA reads TGTGCCAGCACCCCCCCCGCGGGCGGCAGTCTCATGGATACGCAGTATTTT.

The chain recombines TRBV6-1 with TRBJ2-5, with 9 bases lining up with TRBD2. Looked up from germline, CDR1 is MNHNS and CDR2 is SASEGT. V was pared by 2 bases and J by 4 bases, with 11 bases of the junction left unmatched. The CDR3 extends over 17 amino acids. The CDR3 sequence: CASSERLAGVTGETQYF. DNA of the CDR3: TGTGCCAGCAGTGAAAGGTTAGCGGGAGTAACAGGAGAGACCCAGTACTTC.

The rearrangement uses TRBV19 and TRBJ1-5, with 8 bases that match TRBD1. V shed 11 bases and J 0 bases; nucleotides not matched to a gene: 6. The CDR3 covers 14 residues. From germline, CDR1 is LNHDA and CDR2 SQIVND (reference sequence). CDR3 sequence (DNA): TGTGCCGGAGGGACAGGCGATAGCAATCAGCCCCAGCATTTT. Protein product: CAGGTGDSNQPQHF.

The chain links TRBV30 to TRBJ1-1; D ambiguous. CDR3 length: 13 amino acids. Trimming removed 3 bases at V and 4 bases at J, with 12 bases between. The germline V gene has CDR1 GTSNPN and CDR2 SVGIG (reference sequence). The CDR3: CAWSTLEGTEAFF. In nucleotides, the CDR3 is TGTGCCTGGAGCACACTGGAGGGCACTGAAGCTTTCTTT.

This chain uses TRBV27 with TRBJ1-4, with D tentatively TRBD1 (5 bases). In germline, CDR1 is MNHEY, CDR2 SMNVEV (reference sequence). V gave up 5 bases and J gave up 8 bases, with 15 bases separating them. The CDR3 totals 14 residues. This chain's CDR3 is CASSGLGAGEKLFF. Written as DNA, the CDR3 is TGTGCCAGCAGTGGCTTAGGGGCCGGGGAAAAACTGTTTTTT. The full variable domain, with the rest looked up from reference TRBV27 and TRBJ1-4, is EAQVTQNPRYLITVTGKKLTVTCSQNMNHEYMSWYRQDPGLGLRQIYYSMNVEVTDKGDVPEGYKVSRKEKRNFPLILESPSPNQTSLYFCASSGLGAGEKLFFGSGTQLSVL.